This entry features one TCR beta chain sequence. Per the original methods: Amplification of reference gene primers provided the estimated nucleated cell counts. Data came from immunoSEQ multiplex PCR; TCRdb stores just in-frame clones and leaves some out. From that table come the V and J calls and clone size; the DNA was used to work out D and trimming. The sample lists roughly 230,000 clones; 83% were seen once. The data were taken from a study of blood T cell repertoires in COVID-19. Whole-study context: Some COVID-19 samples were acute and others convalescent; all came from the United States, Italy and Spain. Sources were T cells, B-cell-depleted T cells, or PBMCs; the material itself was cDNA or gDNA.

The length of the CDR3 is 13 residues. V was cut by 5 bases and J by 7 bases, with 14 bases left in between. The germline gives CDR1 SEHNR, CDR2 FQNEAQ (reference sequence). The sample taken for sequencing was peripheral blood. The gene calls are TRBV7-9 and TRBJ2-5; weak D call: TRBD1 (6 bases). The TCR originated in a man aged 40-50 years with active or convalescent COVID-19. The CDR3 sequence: CASSAGTSGTQYF. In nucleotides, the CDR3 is TGTGCCAGCAGCGCCGGGACATCCGGGACCCAGTACTTC.